Below are 5 T cell receptor beta chains sequenced from a single sample in a study of blood T cell repertoires in COVID-19. Measured with immunoSEQ multiplex PCR; TCRdb has only the in-frame clones, and not every one. Among around 220,000 clones, over 80% were seen once, and the ten largest hold about 7%. The specimen sequenced was PBMCs or T cells enriched from blood (not recorded which). These receptors were collected from a woman in her forties who had recovered from COVID-19.

This chain connects TRBV5-5 to TRBJ1-2, with unresolved D. V lost 1 base and J 4 bases, leaving 5 bases between the germline ends. The germline gives CDR1 SGHKS, CDR2 YYEKEE (reference sequence). There are 12 residues in the CDR3. CDR3 in amino acids: CASSLRSYGYTF. The CDR3 DNA follows: TGTGCCAGCAGCTTGCGCAGCTATGGCTACACCTTC.

With respect to this clone: Other DNA sequences in this specimen translate into the identical CDR3. The chain links TRBV7-2 to TRBJ2-5; D possibly corresponds to TRBD2 (6 bases). V dropped 1 base and J dropped 1 base, with 10 bases sitting between them. This CDR3 region has 15 residues. The germline V gene has CDR1 SGHTA and CDR2 FQGNSA. The CDR3 reads CASSLGRGIQETQYF. Here the CDR3 DNA reads TGTGCCAGCAGCTTAGGGCGGGGAATCCAAGAGACCCAGTACTTC. Full variable domain (rest looked up from reference TRBV7-2 and TRBJ2-5): GAGVSQSPSNKVTEKGKDVELRCDPISGHTALYWYRQSLGQGLEFLIYFQGNSAPDKSGLPSDRFSAERTGGSVSTLTIQRTQQEDSAVYLCASSLGRGIQETQYFGPGTRLLVL.

The chain employs TRBV5-5 and TRBJ2-7, with 7 bases identical to TRBD2. Germline V gene data show CDR1 as SGHKS and CDR2 as YYEKEE (reference sequence). The CDR3 covers 14 residues. Unmatched junction bases numbered 11, after V lost 7 bases and J lost 4 bases. CDR3: CASRPLDSGYEQYF. The CDR3 coding sequence is TGTGCCAGCCGGCCTCTGGATAGCGGGTACGAGCAGTACTTC.

V usage is TRBV6-1 and J usage is TRBJ2-7; no definite D call. Germline assignment: CDR1 MNHNS and CDR2 SASEGT. The CDR3 spans 13 residues. Trimming took 3 bases from V and 4 from J, leaving 10 bases between them. In DNA, the CDR3 is TGTGCCAGCAGTGATCTACCAGGATACGAGCAGTACGTC. Its protein product is CASSDLPGYEQYV.

The CDR3, as DNA: TGTGCCAGCAGCTTAGGCGGCAGCTGGAATTCACCCCTCCACTTT. Its translation: CASSLGGSWNSPLHF. The chain uses TRBV7-9 and TRBJ1-6; D uncertain. Trimming removed 1 base from V and 7 bases from J, with 11 bases in between. Germline assignment: CDR1 SEHNR and CDR2 FQNEAQ (reference sequence). There are 15 residues in the CDR3.